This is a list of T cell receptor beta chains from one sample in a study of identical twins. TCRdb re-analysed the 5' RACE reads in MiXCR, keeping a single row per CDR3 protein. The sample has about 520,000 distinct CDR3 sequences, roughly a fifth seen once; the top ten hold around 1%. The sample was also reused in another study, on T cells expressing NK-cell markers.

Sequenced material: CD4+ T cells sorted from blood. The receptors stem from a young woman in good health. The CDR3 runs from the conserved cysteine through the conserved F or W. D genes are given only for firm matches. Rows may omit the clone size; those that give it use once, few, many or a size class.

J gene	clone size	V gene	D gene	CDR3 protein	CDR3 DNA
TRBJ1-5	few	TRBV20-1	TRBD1	CSARWSGGNQPQHF	TGCAGTGCTAGGTGGTCAGGGGGCAACCAGCCCCAGCATTTT
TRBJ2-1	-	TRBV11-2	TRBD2	CASSAHSSGAYNEQFF	TGTGCCAGCAGCGCGCACTCTAGCGGAGCTTACAATGAGCAGTTCTTC
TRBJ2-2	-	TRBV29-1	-	CSVRLVTAPGELFF	TGCAGCGTGCGACTAGTCACGGCCCCCGGGGAGCTGTTTTTT
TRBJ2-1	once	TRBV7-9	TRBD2	CASSSGLVPNEQFF	TGTGCCAGCAGCTCCGGACTAGTCCCCAATGAGCAGTTCTTC
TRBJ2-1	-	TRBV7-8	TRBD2	CASSLVESGTRVNEQFF	TGTGCCAGCAGCTTAGTAGAGAGCGGGACCCGCGTCAATGAGCAGTTCTTC
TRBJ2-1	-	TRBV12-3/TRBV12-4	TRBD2	CASRRAGADGEQFF	TGTGCCAGCAGAAGAGCGGGAGCCGACGGTGAGCAGTTCTTC
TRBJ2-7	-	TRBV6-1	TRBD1	CATHTGTGSYEQYF	TGTGCCACCCACACCGGGACAGGCTCCTACGAGCAGTACTTC
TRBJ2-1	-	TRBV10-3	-	CAISGFQEGEQFF	TGTGCCATCAGTGGATTCCAGGAGGGTGAGCAGTTCTTC
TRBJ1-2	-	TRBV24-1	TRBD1	CATSDGTGDGYTF	TGTGCCACCAGTGACGGGACAGGGGATGGCTACACCTTC
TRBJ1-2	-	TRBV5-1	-	CASSLAGSGRGYTF	TGCGCCAGCAGCTTGGCCGGGAGCGGACGCGGCTACACCTTC
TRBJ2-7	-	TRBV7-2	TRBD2	CASSLAGVAGYEQYF	TGTGCCAGCAGCTTAGCTGGGGTAGCGGGCTACGAGCAGTACTTC
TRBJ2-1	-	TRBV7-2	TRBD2	CASSFGTSGRMNEQFF	TGTGCCAGCAGCTTCGGGACTAGCGGGAGGATGAATGAGCAGTTCTTC
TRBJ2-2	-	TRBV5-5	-	CASRFPLGAGELFF	TGTGCCAGCAGGTTCCCTCTAGGCGCCGGGGAGCTGTTTTTT
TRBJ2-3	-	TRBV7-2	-	CASSTRSDTQYF	TGTGCCAGCAGTACGAGGTCAGATACGCAGTATTTT
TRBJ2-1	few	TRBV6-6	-	CASSKSPGEQFF	TGTGCCAGCAGTAAAAGCCCAGGGGAGCAGTTCTTC
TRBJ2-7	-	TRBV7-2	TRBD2	CASSQTSAGDGEQYF	TGTGCCAGCAGCCAAACCTCGGCGGGGGACGGAGAGCAGTACTTC
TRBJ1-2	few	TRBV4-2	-	CASSQDLRADRGYTF	TGTGCCAGCAGCCAAGATCTGAGAGCTGATAGGGGCTACACCTTC
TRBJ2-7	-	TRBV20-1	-	CSARQNYEQYF	TGCAGTGCTAGACAAAATTACGAGCAGTACTTC
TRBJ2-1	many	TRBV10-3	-	CAISAVGQRNNEQFF	TGTGCCATCAGTGCCGTGGGGCAAAGGAACAATGAGCAGTTCTTC
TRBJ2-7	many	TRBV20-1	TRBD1	CSARETGAHLEQYF	TGCAGTGCTAGAGAGACAGGGGCTCACTTGGAGCAGTACTTC
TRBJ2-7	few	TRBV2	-	CASSGQTYEQYF	TGTGCCAGCAGTGGTCAGACCTACGAGCAGTACTTC
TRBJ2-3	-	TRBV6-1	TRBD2	CASQDTSAGTDTQYF	TGTGCCAGCCAGGATACTAGCGCTGGCACAGATACGCAGTATTTT
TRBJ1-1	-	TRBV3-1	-	CASGYGNTEAFF	TGTGCCAGCGGCTATGGGAACACTGAAGCTTTCTTT
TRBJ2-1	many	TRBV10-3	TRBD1	CASRTGGESNEQFF	TGTGCCTCCCGGACAGGGGGCGAGTCCAATGAGCAGTTCTTC
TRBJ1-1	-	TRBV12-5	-	CASKIGIADTEAFF	TGTGCTAGTAAGATAGGGATAGCGGACACTGAAGCTTTCTTT
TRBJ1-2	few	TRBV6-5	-	CATSRRNYGYTF	TGTGCCACTTCAAGACGGAACTATGGCTACACCTTC
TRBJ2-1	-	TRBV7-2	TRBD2	CASRPSGTSGYNEQFF	TGTGCCAGCAGACCATCCGGGACTAGCGGGTACAATGAGCAGTTCTTC
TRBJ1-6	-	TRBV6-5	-	CASSWGPNGVRNSPLHF	TGTGCCAGCAGTTGGGGGCCTAATGGTGTGAGAAATTCACCCCTCCACTTT
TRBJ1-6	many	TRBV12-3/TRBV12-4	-	CASSLMPNNSPLHF	TGTGCCAGCAGTTTAATGCCGAATAATTCACCCCTCCACTTT